What follows is one T cell receptor beta chain and its context. Its antigen remains unidentified. Within one base of it there is no much larger clone, and no base qualities were kept. The library was made by the immunoSEQ multiplex PCR assay. For the multiplex PCR, a mixture combining 60 forward primers for TCR Vbeta segments and 13 reverse primers for TCR Jbeta segments was used. The CDR3 region of rearranged TCR beta genes was amplified from genomic DNA with a multiplex PCR assay. The Illumina HiSeq System was used to sequence the amplified TCR beta libraries as 87-base-pair reads. The study's processing was this. A later analysis counted about 76 million unique TCR beta chains across the roughly 700 repertoires, and 10 million to 11 million of these chains were shared by at least two donors. To remove PCR and sequencing errors, raw reads were error-corrected and collapsed into unique sequences using a nearest-neighbor algorithm that merged closely related sequences. To assign V, D and J gene segments, CDR3 sequences were aligned to IMGT reference sequences. For a sequence to be retained, a match of at least six nucleotides to both a V gene segment and a J gene segment was required. A rearrangement counted as productive if the CDR3 had no stop codons and remained in frame with V and J, and every other rearrangement counted as non-productive. CDR3 was defined by IMGT convention, running from the second conserved V-encoded cysteine to the conserved J-encoded phenylalanine. In an earlier analysis of approximately 500 of the donors, sequences lacking an unambiguous match to a single V gene segment were excluded. An earlier analysis of about 600 of the donors called V segments functional above 56.7% productive rearrangements and segregating when the between-donor standard deviation exceeded 5%. A statistical classification framework was built for diagnosing cytomegalovirus status from the catalog of TCR beta chain sequences. In a later analysis, TCR nucleotide sequences were compared against IMGT/GENE-DB human TR gene sequences so that V and J genes could be assigned. A later analysis assigned CDR3 sequences and most-parsimonious VDJ recombination scenarios with the TCRdist pipeline. A later analysis defined each TCR beta chain by its CDR3 amino acid sequence plus V-gene family, and excluded reads lacking a unique V-gene family. As a way to deal with suspected cross-contamination and a sequencing artifact, a later analysis dropped 592 nucleotide sequences that were highly shared and had low generation probability. A later analysis calculated a clonal expansion index for each public chain from normalized within-repertoire ranks of inferred template counts. Generation probabilities in a later analysis came from a VDJ recombination model fitted to out-of-frame rearrangements, and those results were checked against IGoR. In a later analysis, hypergeometric tests were used to score TCR-TCR, TCR-HLA and TCR-CMV co-occurrence, with a repertoire-size bias correction applied to TCR pairs. In a later analysis, false discovery rates were estimated by permuting HLA or CMV assignments 20 times. In a later analysis, co-occurring TCRs were grouped with DBSCAN, and TCRdist sequence similarity was added when clustering was performed within HLA-allele-positive subsets. For co-occurrence clustering, repertoires with fewer than 30,000 or more than 120,000 public chains were excluded, along with several repertoires with anomalous nucleotide sharing. The table was pulled from immuneACCESS by TCRdb, which kept in-frame rearrangements only. Such tables lose some clones; where checked, under half of the loss comes from unresolved V genes, and the rest has no known cause. The V and J calls and clone size are taken from that table; D and trimming were inferred from the DNA. The sample yields 190,000 or so clones; 80% to 85% were counted once. The ten top clones hold over 1.5% of the sample.

These data come from a study of cytomegalovirus exposure and HLA in healthy donors (dated by TCRdb to about 2017). About the study as a whole: According to an earlier analysis of several hundred of the donors, 200 million or so T cells yielded 117 million unique TCR beta sequences and around 280 Gb of sequence data. About 300 gigabases of sequencing data and 78 million or so unique TCR sequences were included in an early release covering around 600 HLA-typed donors. Among the roughly 400 genotyped donors, approximately 76% belonged to the genetic ancestry cluster associated with self-reported Caucasian donors. The aim of the study was to test whether cataloging public T cell receptors could identify signatures of past pathogen exposure. The study used immunosequencing to profile the T cell repertoires of around 600 subjects and linked those repertoires to cytomegalovirus serostatus. Besides the first cohort of more than 650 subjects, a separate validation cohort made up of 90 to 150 different subjects was used. High-throughput TCR immunosequencing, statistical association of individual TCRs with disease status, and machine learning were combined to predict cytomegalovirus infection status. To study patterns of TCR occurrence, a later analysis re-analyzed previously published TCR beta repertoires from under 750 donors and added high-resolution HLA genotyping. Rather than using new phenotypic data, the later analysis identified candidate immune exposures from TCR beta sequences and from how often those sequences occurred across donors. An earlier analysis of fewer than 750 of the donors used high-throughput TCR beta sequencing to judge whether each TCR beta V gene segment behaved as functional or pseudogenic. Donor age, sex, ethnicity and CMV serostatus were collected together with the repertoire data. Genome-wide SNP genotypes for about 65% of the roughly 670 donors were used in a later genetic analysis, which treated that subset as a discovery cohort. Every repertoire in the discovery cohort had been generated on one and the same sequencing platform. HLA typing covered class I and class II loci at four-digit resolution. Typing coverage varied by locus: roughly 620-640 donors for A, B, C, DRB1 and DQB1; roughly 520 for DQA1; more than 600 for DPA1; under 490 for DPB1. Because of strong linkage in the cohort, roughly five DR-DQ haplotypes were treated as single units for association and clustering. Across roughly 420 genotyped donors of the cohort, an average of about 200,000 unique TCR beta nucleotide sequences per donor were sequenced, and roughly 17% of those sequences were non-productive. General conclusions and limits of the study: According to a later genetic analysis, donors in an Asian-associated ancestry cluster had fewer N-insertions in productive TCRs than the approximately 650-donor mean. An association between a missense DCLRE1C variant and V-gene and J-gene trimming of TCR beta chains was found in a later genetic analysis and replicated in an independent cohort. A further reported finding was that TCR beta sequences accurately predicted the HLA-A and HLA-B alleles for most subjects in the first cohort. In a later analysis, several top co-occurrence clusters were reported to appear linked to parvovirus B19, influenza, CMV and Epstein-Barr virus. For the cohort, immune exposure information was limited to CMV serostatus. A cluster of highly shared sequence variants was judged likely to represent a technical artifact of the sequencing pipeline. Because some donors lacked HLA typing at each locus, the association tests relied only on the typed subset. In a later analysis, TCR association rates were found to vary across HLA loci, with the most associated TCRs seen for DRB1 alleles and the fewest for HLA-C alleles. Cytomegalovirus status was reported to be diagnosed by the classifier with high specificity and sensitivity in both the original and validation cohorts. In an earlier analysis of approximately 590 of the donors, most TCR beta V segments appeared in productive rearrangements about 87% or about 30% of the time, broadly matching IMGT annotations. In a later analysis, most CMV-associated TCR beta chains were found to appear HLA-restricted, with HLA associations seemingly driven largely by CMV exposure. The 87-base-pair reads could not distinguish some IMGT-functional V segments, including TRBV6-2 and TRBV6-3, so those segments were excluded. Only TCR beta chains were sequenced in this cohort, and the absence of alpha or paired-chain data limited detectable features. A few of the identified cytomegalovirus-associated TCR beta chains were confirmed in vitro to be specific for cytomegalovirus antigens. The earlier analysis of about 600 of the donors excluded fewer than 20 rarely observed V segments, including chromosome 9 orphons, because counts were too low. In a later analysis, HLA-associated TCR beta chains were found to be more clonally expanded and to have lower generation probabilities than equally common non-associated chains. Specific HLA alleles were associated with roughly 16,000 TCR beta sequences at a false discovery rate of 0.05 in a later analysis. Presence/absence analyses assumed roughly uniform sequencing depth across donors, an assumption that may not hold. According to the authors, the approach could potentially be generalized to other disease states and immunological phenotypes. Linkage disequilibrium might explain the correlated functional status among segregating V segments, but an unknown experimental factor could not be excluded. Most TCR sequences were observed very rarely across donors, whereas some public TCRs were present in many individuals. A total of about 180 TCR beta chains were listed by the study as associated with cytomegalovirus. Strong co-occurrence of HLA alleles, especially DR and DQ, made assigning TCR associations to individual alleles difficult.

The cohort consisted of 650 to 700 healthy bone marrow donors. Cohort members were all nominally healthy when sampled, although unrecorded immune exposures were likely present. The donor was CMV seronegative and was included in the group of several hundred seronegative cohort members. Every donor gave a peripheral blood sample, and the peripheral blood mononuclear cells from that sample were used for TCR beta sequencing. Genomic DNA was extracted from the blood cell samples with the Qiagen DNeasy Blood Extraction Kit. Here V drops 2 bases and J drops 5 bases, and the junction holds 7 bases not matched to any gene. The cysteine opens and the phenylalanine closes a CDR3 of 15 amino acids. The kept DNA is CDR3 alone, 45 bases in frame from the first base. CDR1 is given as ENHRY and CDR2 as SYGVKD, both from the germline V gene.

This sequence was found in a man aged 45 to 65 in good health and CMV-seronegative. The chain is made from TRBV10-3 and TRBJ2-7; 9 junctional bases match TRBD2. The sample comprised PBMCs. The CDR3 here reads CAISELAGGRNEQYF. The DNA reads as follows: TGTGCCATCAGTGAGCTGGCGGGGGGGAGGAACGAGCAGTACTTC.